This T cell receptor (beta chain) was recorded in a study of cytomegalovirus exposure and HLA in healthy donors. V lost 3 bases, J lost 3 bases, and 14 bases lay in between. The germline CDR1 and CDR2 sequences are SNHLY and FYNNEI. The CDR3 covers 15 residues. Only in-frame clones appear in the TCRdb table, and some are missing; sequencing was by immunoSEQ multiplex PCR. The sample includes approximately 210,000 clones, 86% of them seen just once. The sample was PBMCs. The chain joins TRBV2 to TRBJ1-2; D not certain. This clonotype originated in a woman younger than 35 in good health and CMV-seronegative. Here the CDR3 reads CASSDKGGRHYGYTF. CDR3 DNA sequence: TGTGCCAGCAGTGATAAGGGAGGGAGACACTATGGCTACACCTTC.